This T cell receptor (beta chain) was recorded in a study of blood T cell repertoires in COVID-19. A remark on this clone: In the same sample, other DNA sequences code for this CDR3.

Residents of about 25 US areas, aged roughly 18 to 89 years, made up the participants. Donors were grouped by their self-reported clinical history. Before being deemed recovered, Cohort 3 donors had two negative PCRs, clearance, or symptom resolution. Authors' analysis steps: Amplification from reference gene primers served as the basis for estimated nucleated cell counts. Here immunoSEQ multiplex PCR was the method, and the copy in TCRdb shows in-frame clones only, minus some. V and J calls and clone size are those listed in that table; D and trimming were worked out from the DNA. Of around 190,000 clones listed, about 88% were seen once; the top ten hold more than 2.5%. This CDR3 is 15 amino acids long. V trimming: 1 base; J trimming: 1 base; junction bases outside the gene matches: 2. Germline loops: CDR1 SGHNT, CDR2 YENEEA.

This clonotype was obtained from a woman aged 25 to 45 who had recovered from COVID-19. Sequenced material: PBMCs or T cells enriched from blood (not recorded which). The chain combines TRBV11-3 with TRBJ2-3; 7 positions match TRBD2. The CDR3 DNA is TGTGCCAGCAGCTTAGGCGGGAGAGGCACAGATACGCAGTATTTT. It is translated as CASSLGGRGTDTQYF.